This passage covers 17 T cell receptor beta chains from one sample sequenced in a study of Ad26.COV2.S vaccination and SARS-CoV-2 variants (dated by TCRdb to the early 2020s). The library was generated by the immunoSEQ multiplex PCR assay. Held by TCRdb, this immuneACCESS table contains in-frame sequences only and omits some clones. Under half of the omission traces to an unresolved V gene where checked; the cause of the rest is unknown. The sample table shows hundreds of thousands of clones, and about 90% are seen once. Approximately 1.5% of the sample is in the top ten clones. Explained via the paper, the treatment or condition label denotes: some 19 received Ad26.COV2.S at low or high dose, single or two shots; roughly five received placebo; per-sample allocation not given. For vaccine and placebo recipients, the sequenced repertoires came from samples collected on day 63 after the first injection.

The sample consisted of peripheral blood, taken in a trial of Ad26.COV2.S vaccine versus placebo. Receptors originate from a person between 18 and 65 years old who received the Ad26.COV2.S COVID-19 vaccine or a placebo.

This chain joins TRBV12-5 and TRBJ2-7; 11 bases line up with TRBD2. After removal of 6 bases from V and 4 bases from J, the junction contained 8 bases not matched to a gene. There are 15 residues in the CDR3. Germline CDR1 is LGHNT and CDR2 is FRNRAP. CDR3 DNA sequence: TGTGCTAGTGGGGACACTAGCGGGGGCCTATACGAGCAGTACTTC. This codes for CASGDTSGGLYEQYF.

The chain has TRBV12-2 and TRBJ2-3; TRBD1, the table's D call, lacks a check against the DNA. TRBV12-2 is recorded as a pseudogene. This CDR3 is built from 14 residues. The CDR3 region has the DNA TGTGCAAGTCGCTTAGTGTGGACAGCTGATACGCAGTATTTT. This codes for CASRLVWTADTQYF.

V is TRBV18 and J is TRBJ1-3; D gene unclear. V lost 2 bases and J 0 bases, leaving 11 bases between the germline ends. In germline, CDR1 is KGHSH, CDR2 LQKENI. There are 16 residues in the CDR3. Written as DNA, the CDR3 is TGTGCCAGCTCACCAGTGGACTGGTCCTCTGGAAACACCATATATTTT. Protein product: CASSPVDWSSGNTIYF.

The chain employs TRBV6-6 and TRBJ2-2; 7 bases agree with TRBD1. Germline trimming cut 5 bases from V and 0 bases from J; bases unmatched to any gene: 9. Germline V gene lookup returns CDR1 MNHNY and CDR2 SVGAGI (reference sequence). This CDR3 spans 17 amino acids. CDR3 nucleotide sequence: TGTGCCAGCAGTCGATCTACAGGGGCCACGAACACCGGGGAGCTGTTTTTT. It encodes CASSRSTGATNTGELFF.

The chain couples TRBV9 to TRBJ1-3; D unresolved. Trimming cost V 4 bases and J 4 bases, with 9 bases left between them. Germline values: CDR1 SGDLS, CDR2 YYNGEE. The CDR3 length is 13 residues. The CDR3 here is CASSPSEGNTIYF. DNA of the CDR3: TGTGCCAGCAGCCCGTCGGAAGGAAACACCATATATTTT.

The V gene is TRBV19, the J gene TRBJ2-1; D is uncertain. The V gene lost 1 base and the J gene lost 5 bases, with 6 bases spanning the gap. Germline CDR1 LNHDA, CDR2 SQIVND (reference sequence). The CDR3 has 13 residues. CDR3 region: CASSIVRDNEQFF. As DNA, the CDR3 is TGTGCCAGTAGTATAGTAAGAGACAATGAGCAGTTCTTC.

The chain recombines TRBV13 with TRBJ2-5, with D hard to call. Trimming pared 0 bases from V and 5 bases from J, leaving 4 bases between. Germline assignment: CDR1 PRHDT and CDR2 FYEKMQ (reference sequence). This CDR3 region has 12 residues. The CDR3 region is CASSLGSETQYF. Here the CDR3 DNA reads TGTGCCAGCAGCTTAGGTTCGGAGACCCAGTACTTC.

This clone was seen a single time. V usage is TRBV7-3 and J usage is TRBJ2-2; TRBD2 aligns across 11 bases. The germline gives CDR1 SGHTA, CDR2 FQGTGA. V shed 5 bases, J shed 2 bases, and the junction held 4 bases outside the gene matches. The CDR3 has 16 amino acids. The CDR3 DNA reads as TGTGCCAGCAGCGCTAGCGGGGGGCTCAACACCGGGGAGCTGTTTTTT. Its translation is CASSASGGLNTGELFF.

This clone was counted a single time. The V call is TRBV11-3, the J call TRBJ2-3; 11 nucleotides agree with TRBD2. The germline CDR1 and CDR2 sequences are SGHNT and YENEEA. After removal of 4 bases from V and 4 bases from J, the junction contained 7 bases not matched to a gene. The CDR3 totals 16 residues. CDR3 protein: CASSSASGLAADTQYF. CDR3 nucleotides: TGTGCCAGCAGCTCGGCTTCGGGACTAGCGGCAGATACGCAGTATTTT. Filled out from reference TRBV11-3 and TRBJ2-3, the complete variable domain reads EAGVVQSPRYKIIEKKQPVAFWCNPISGHNTLYWYLQNLGQGPELLIRYENEEAVDDSQLPKDRFSAERLKGVDSTLKIQPAELGDSAVYLCASSSASGLAADTQYFGPGTRLTVL.

The rearrangement joins TRBV19 to TRBJ2-3; 8 nucleotides align to TRBD2. The V segment lost 11 bases and the J segment 5 bases; nucleotides outside the gene matches: 12. CDR1 and CDR2 from the germline V gene are LNHDA and SQIVND (reference sequence). The CDR3 runs to 14 residues. For the CDR3, the DNA is TGTGCCTCAACTAGCGGAGGGGCTGTAGATACGCAGTATTTT. This sequence encodes CASTSGGAVDTQYF.

The chain carries TRBV6-5 and TRBJ1-2; D ambiguous. CDR1 and CDR2 from the germline V gene are MNHEY and SVGAGI. The CDR3 contains 14 residues. Between the trimmed V and J ends, which lost 6 bases and 6 bases, there was a span of 17 bases. CDR3 nucleotide sequence: TGTGCCAGCAGCCCAGCGGCGCCCCCGGATGGCTACACCTTC. It specifies CASSPAAPPDGYTF.

This chain connects TRBV19 to TRBJ2-7; 7 nucleotides match TRBD1. Germline-derived CDR1 and CDR2 are LNHDA and SQIVND (reference sequence). The CDR3 contains 13 residues. Trimming cost V 5 bases and J 4 bases; bases outside gene matches: 5. This chain's CDR3 is CASSPGQRYEQYF. DNA of the CDR3: TGTGCCAGTAGTCCGGGACAGAGATACGAGCAGTACTTC.

This chain joins TRBV3-1 (or the pseudogene TRBV3-2) and TRBJ1-2; TRBD1 is a possible D gene (6 bases). Per the germline V gene, CDR1 is LGHDT and CDR2 is YNNKEL (reference sequence). This CDR3 contains 14 residues. Trimming took 4 bases from V and 8 from J, leaving 17 bases between them. The CDR3 is CASSPEAGGWGYTF. The CDR3, as DNA: TGTGCCAGCAGCCCCGAGGCGGGGGGCTGGGGCTACACCTTC.

The CDR3 here is CASSFSGTENTEAFF. The CDR3, as DNA: TGTGCCAGCAGCTTTTCCGGGACGGAGAACACTGAAGCTTTCTTT. J is TRBJ1-1 and V is TRBV7-9; perhaps TRBD1 as D (5 bases). The CDR3 covers 15 residues. Germline loops: CDR1 SEHNR, CDR2 FQNEAQ (reference sequence). The germline V and J ends were trimmed by 3 bases and 1 base, with 12 bases remaining between them.

The rearrangement links TRBV6-1 to TRBJ2-1, with D possibly being TRBD1 or TRBD2 (5 bases each). Germline CDR1 and CDR2: MNHNS and SASEGT. There are 15 residues in the CDR3. V gave up 2 bases and J gave up 8 bases, with 16 bases separating them. This CDR3 is CASSETTAAGDEQFF. CDR3 DNA: TGTGCCAGCAGTGAAACGACAGCGGCAGGAGATGAGCAGTTCTTC.

The chain carries TRBV5-1 and TRBJ1-1; a possible D gene is TRBD1 (6 bases). The CDR3 is 14 amino acids. The V gene lost 4 bases and the J gene lost 8 bases, with 18 bases spanning the gap. The germline gives CDR1 SGHRS, CDR2 YFSETQ. The CDR3 DNA follows: TGCGCCAGCAGCCCGCTGGGGGCAACCCACGAAGCTTTCTTT. Its translation is CASSPLGATHEAFF.

This chain uses TRBV29-1 with TRBJ2-1, with 14 nucleotides matching TRBD2. The V gene's germline CDR1 is SQVTM and CDR2 ANQGSEA. Trimming removed 1 base from V and 8 bases from J; junction bases left unmatched: 10. CDR3 length: 17 residues. The CDR3 loop is CSVEGAQTSGGADEQFF. The CDR3 DNA sequence: TGCAGCGTTGAAGGAGCCCAGACTAGCGGGGGGGCAGATGAGCAGTTCTTC.